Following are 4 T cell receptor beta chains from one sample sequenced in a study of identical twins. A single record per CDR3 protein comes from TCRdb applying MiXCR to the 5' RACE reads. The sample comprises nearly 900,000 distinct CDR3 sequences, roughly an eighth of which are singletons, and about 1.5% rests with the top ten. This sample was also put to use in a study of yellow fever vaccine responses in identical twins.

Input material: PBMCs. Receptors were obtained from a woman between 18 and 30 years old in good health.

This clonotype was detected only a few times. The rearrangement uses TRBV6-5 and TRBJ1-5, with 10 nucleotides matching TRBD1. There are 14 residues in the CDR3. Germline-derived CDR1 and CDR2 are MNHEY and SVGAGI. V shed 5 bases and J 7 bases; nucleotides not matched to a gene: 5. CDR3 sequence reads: CASSTDRGRQPQHF. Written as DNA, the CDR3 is TGTGCCAGCAGTACTGACAGGGGGCGGCAGCCCCAGCATTTT.

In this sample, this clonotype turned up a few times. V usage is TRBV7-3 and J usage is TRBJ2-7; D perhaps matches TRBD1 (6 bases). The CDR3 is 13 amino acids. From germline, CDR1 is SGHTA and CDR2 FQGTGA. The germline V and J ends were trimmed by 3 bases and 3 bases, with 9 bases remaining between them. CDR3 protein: CASSFLTGYEQYF. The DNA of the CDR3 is TGTGCCAGCAGCTTCCTGACAGGCTACGAGCAGTACTTC.

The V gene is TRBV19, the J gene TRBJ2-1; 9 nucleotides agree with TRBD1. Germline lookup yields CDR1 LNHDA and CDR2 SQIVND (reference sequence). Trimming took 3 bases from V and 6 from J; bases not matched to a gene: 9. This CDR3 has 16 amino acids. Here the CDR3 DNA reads TGTGCCAGTAGTATTGGGGACAGGGTTTTTGCCAATGAGCAGTTCTTC. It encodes CASSIGDRVFANEQFF.

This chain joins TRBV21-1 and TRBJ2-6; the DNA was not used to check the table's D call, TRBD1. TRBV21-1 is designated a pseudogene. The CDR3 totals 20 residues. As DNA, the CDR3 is TGTGCCAGCACCCCATCAAGCAGGGACAGGGGGTTGAGTGGGGCCAACGTCCTGACTTTC. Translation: CASTPSSRDRGLSGANVLTF.